This TCR beta chain is from a study of T cells expressing NK-cell markers (dated by TCRdb to 2020 to 2021). Regarding the complete study: Three sorted T-cell subsets (CD3+CD56+NKG2C+, CD3+CD56+NKG2C- and CD3+CD56-NKG2C+) from under 10 donors had their TCR beta-chain repertoires profiled. Of the eight sequenced donors, seven were found to be HCMV-seropositive and one was found to be HCMV-seronegative. The study sequenced eight donors, all healthy volunteers chosen at random: three men and five women. Illumina HiSeq 2000/2500, MiSeq or NextSeq was used to sequence libraries as 2 x 150 bp reads.

As regards this clonotype: The antigen it recognizes is unknown.

Measured from the cysteine to the phenylalanine, the CDR3 is 14 residues long. A DNA sequence was not provided. CDR1 and CDR2 were assigned from the germline V gene as SGHRS and YFSETQ. Sequencing instrument: Illumina HiSeq 2000. The TCR beta cDNA libraries were made using 5'RACE template switching, a step that added both a universal primer site and unique molecular identifiers. Synthesis of cDNA was primed from the TCR beta constant segment and was followed by two consecutive PCR amplification steps. On the authors' methods: MIGEC was used to demultiplex reads and group reads by UMI, and MiTCR was used to assemble and quantify clonotypes. To remove erroneous sequences, TCR cDNA sequences were retained only when supported by two or more reads. The tcR package was used for downstream repertoire analysis, and clonotypes were matched across fractions by CDR3 nucleotide sequence plus V segment. Antigen specificity was annotated against VDJdb with VDJmatch, allowing one amino acid substitution in CDR3. Through TCRdb reprocessing, the reads give one entry per CDR3 protein sequence; DNA is omitted. The V and J calls and clone size are TCRdb's, not the authors'. This sample's table has entries for about 450,000 distinct CDR3 sequences. 6% to 9.5% of the sample is held by the ten biggest clonotypes.

To determine HCMV serostatus, a commercial ELISA kit was used to detect HCMV-specific IgG in serum. Peripheral blood mononuclear cells were isolated from blood by Ficoll density gradient centrifugation. General conclusions and limits of the study: Those dominant clonotypes were again the most abundant among CD3+CD56-NKG2C+ cells in a handful of donors, at about 25-60.1%. In six or seven donors, the dominant CD3+CD56+NKG2C+ clonotypes ranked among the top 10 CD8+ clonotypes, making up 1.0-7.0% of CD8+ T cells. It remained unclear whether the expanded NKG2C-expressing T cell clones were specific for HCMV antigens.

The chain links TRBV5-1 with TRBJ1-5; absent DNA, TCRdb's TRBD1 call cannot be checked. This clonotype originated in a woman between 18 and 70 years old in good health. The sequencing input was blood T cells: a sorted CD56 or NKG2C T cell subset, CD4+ or CD8+ T cells, or bulk PBMC T cells (not recorded which). The CDR3 region has the sequence CASSAGDLNQPQHF. The entire variable domain, with the stretches around the CDR3 drawn from the reference TRBV5-1 and TRBJ1-5 proteins, is KAGVTQTPRYLIKTRGQQVTLSCSPISGHRSVSWYQQTPGQGLQFLFEYFSETQRNKGNFPGRFSGRQFSNSRSEMNVSTLELGDSALYLCASSAGDLNQPQHFGDGTRLSIL.